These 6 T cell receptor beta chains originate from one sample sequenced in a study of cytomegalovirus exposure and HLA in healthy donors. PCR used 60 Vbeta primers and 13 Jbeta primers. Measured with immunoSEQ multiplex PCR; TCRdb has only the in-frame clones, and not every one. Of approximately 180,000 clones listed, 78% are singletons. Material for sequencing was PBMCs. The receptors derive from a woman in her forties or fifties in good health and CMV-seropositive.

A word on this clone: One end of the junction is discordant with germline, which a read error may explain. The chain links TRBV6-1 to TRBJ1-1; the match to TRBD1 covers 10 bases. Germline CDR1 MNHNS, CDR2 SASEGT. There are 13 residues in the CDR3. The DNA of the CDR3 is TGTGCCTCACAGGACAGGGGGAACGCTGAAGCTTTCTTT. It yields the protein CASQDRGNAEAFF.

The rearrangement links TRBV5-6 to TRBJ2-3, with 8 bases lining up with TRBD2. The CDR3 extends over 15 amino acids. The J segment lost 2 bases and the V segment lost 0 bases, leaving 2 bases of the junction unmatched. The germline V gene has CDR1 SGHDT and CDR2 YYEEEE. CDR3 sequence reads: CASSLAGLATDTQYF. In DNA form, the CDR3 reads TGTGCCAGCAGCTTGGCCGGACTAGCCACAGATACGCAGTATTTT.

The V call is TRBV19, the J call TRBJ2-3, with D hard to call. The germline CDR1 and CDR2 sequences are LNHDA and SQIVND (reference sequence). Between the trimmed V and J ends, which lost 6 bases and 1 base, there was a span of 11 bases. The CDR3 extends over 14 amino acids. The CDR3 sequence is CASSRESGTDTQYF. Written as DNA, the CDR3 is TGTGCCAGTAGCCGAGAAAGTGGCACAGATACGCAGTATTTT.

In DNA form, the CDR3 reads TGTGCCAGCAGCCCCACGTCGTCGACAACACAAGAGACCCAGTACTTC. Protein: CASSPTSSTTQETQYF. The rearrangement uses TRBV11-2 and TRBJ2-5; D gene unclear. CDR1 SGHAT and CDR2 FQNNGV come from the germline V gene. V was clipped by 5 bases and J by 2 bases, with 18 bases between them. The CDR3 covers 16 residues.

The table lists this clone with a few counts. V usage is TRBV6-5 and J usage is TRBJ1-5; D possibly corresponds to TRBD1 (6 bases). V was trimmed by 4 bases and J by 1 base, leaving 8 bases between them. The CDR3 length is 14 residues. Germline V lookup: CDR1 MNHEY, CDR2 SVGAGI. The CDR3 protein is CASSWTASNQPQHF. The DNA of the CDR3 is TGTGCCAGCAGTTGGACAGCAAGCAATCAGCCCCAGCATTTT.

The CDR3 nucleotides are TGTGCCAGTCGGTTCTCTGGGGCCAACGTCCTGACTTTC. Its protein product is CASRFSGANVLTF. This chain uses TRBV6-5 with TRBJ2-6; no clear D gene. The CDR3 runs 13 residues. Germline V lookup: CDR1 MNHEY, CDR2 SVGAGI. V lost 9 bases, J lost 0 bases, and 6 bases lay in between.